This T cell receptor beta chain emerged from a study of T cell responses to AZD1222 COVID-19 vaccine. This clone was detected once. Its antigen is undetermined. The data were produced by immunoSEQ multiplex PCR, yet TCRdb's version contains in-frame clones alone and is incomplete. The repertoire has 95,000 to 150,000 clones, 85% to 95% of them found once; the top ten carry 1.7%. The V gene end was trimmed by 4 bases and the J gene end by 4 bases; junction bases not matched to a gene: 4. The CDR3 runs 14 residues. Germline CDR1 SGHVS, CDR2 FQNEAQ. The study, taken as a whole, reports: Vaccine-associated CD4 TCRs ranged over spike, dominating at 160-218 and 743-854.

The sample consisted of peripheral blood, taken on day 0 of AZD1222 vaccination. The J gene is TRBJ2-5, the V gene TRBV7-8; 9 nucleotides align to TRBD1. This TCR derives from an adult in good health. The CDR3 coding sequence is TGTGCCAGCAGCTCACAGGGGGCCGCAGAGACCCAGTACTTC. Translating it yields CASSSQGAAETQYF.